This TCR beta chain was obtained from a study of T cell responses to AZD1222 COVID-19 vaccine. Study background: Doses given second, at about 4 or about 12 weeks, were pooled.

Germline CDR1 reads GTSNPN; CDR2 reads SVGIG (reference sequence). The CDR3 is made up of 17 amino acids. V was clipped by 4 bases and J by 0 bases, with 19 bases between them. Assay: immunoSEQ multiplex PCR; the TCRdb copy retains only in-frame clones and omits some. Of about 130,000 clones in the sample, around 87% were seen once. On this clone: No antigen is known for it.

Findings and limits, study-wide: Among AZD1222 vaccinees, only five to seven were seropositive at baseline. White British ancestry dominated among donors, who included more females, and clonal diversity was possibly underestimated. Repertoire sampling was restricted to post-peak T cell response timepoints.

Sequenced material: peripheral blood, taken on day 0 of AZD1222 vaccination. V usage is TRBV30 and J usage is TRBJ2-1; TRBD1 might be the D (5 bases). The clonotype comes from an adult in good health. CDR3 bases: TGTGCCTGGAAGGAGCAGGGCCGGCTTAGCTCCTACAATGAGCAGTTCTTC. As protein: CAWKEQGRLSSYNEQFF. Full variable domain (remainder filled in from reference TRBV30 and TRBJ2-1): SQTIHQWPATLVQPVGSPLSLECTVEGTSNPNLYWYRQAAGRGLQLLFYSVGIGQISSEVPQNLSASRPQDRQFILSSKKLLLSDSGFYLCAWKEQGRLSSYNEQFFGPGTRLTVL.